A single sample is the source of the 10 T cell receptor beta chains below, sequenced in a study of cytomegalovirus exposure and HLA in healthy donors. PCR was performed using 60 Vbeta and 13 Jbeta primers. The repertoire was sequenced with immunoSEQ multiplex PCR; TCRdb's copy has only in-frame clones and lacks some. The table records about 170,000 clones, approximately 72% of them present only once. Input material: PBMCs. Receptor source: a man aged 35 to 55 in good health and CMV-seropositive.

V usage is TRBV5-8 and J usage is TRBJ2-7, with D possibly TRBD1 on 7 matching bases. The CDR3 is made up of 14 amino acids. CDR1 SGHTS and CDR2 YDEGEE come from the germline V gene. V gave up 2 bases and J gave up 6 bases, with 15 bases separating them. CDR3 protein: CASSFDREDSEQYF. CDR3 coding DNA: TGTGCCAGCAGCTTTGACAGGGAGGACAGCGAGCAGTACTTC.

The V call is TRBV4-3, the J call TRBJ1-2; unclear D gene. This CDR3 comprises 14 residues. Germline CDR1 is LGHNA and CDR2 is YSLEER. The V end was cut by 0 bases, the J end by 6 bases, with 11 bases between. In DNA, the CDR3 is TGCGCCAGCAGCCAAGACGAGGGCTGGAATGGCTACACCTTC. It encodes CASSQDEGWNGYTF.

The chain employs TRBV29-1 and TRBJ2-5; TRBD2 aligns across 9 bases. V shed 2 bases, J shed 0 bases, and the junction held 1 base outside the gene matches. CDR1 and CDR2 from the germline V gene are SQVTM and ANQGSEA. This CDR3 is built from 14 residues. The CDR3 spells CSVELAGNQETQYF. CDR3 DNA: TGCAGCGTTGAACTAGCGGGGAACCAAGAGACCCAGTACTTC.

This clone was counted a few times. V is TRBV27 and J is TRBJ1-4; no clear D. In germline, CDR1 is MNHEY, CDR2 SMNVEV (reference sequence). The CDR3 covers 13 residues. V was clipped by 6 bases and J by 7 bases, with 12 bases between them. CDR3 in DNA: TGTGCCAGCAGCATAAACGAGGGTGAAAAACTGTTTTTT. Translated, it gives CASSINEGEKLFF.

Points on this clone: Sequence at one end of the junction differs from germline and may be a read error. The chain carries TRBV10-3 and TRBJ1-1, with TRBD1 as a possible D gene (6 bases). Germline CDR1 and CDR2: ENHRY and SYGVKD. The CDR3 has 13 residues. Here the CDR3 reads CAISVQGNAEAFF. The CDR3 nucleotides are TGTGCCATCAGTGTTCAGGGGAACGCTGAAGCTTTCTTT.

V and J are TRBV28 and TRBJ2-1, with 13 bases that match TRBD2. The J segment lost 6 bases and the V segment lost 6 bases, leaving 5 bases of the junction unmatched. This CDR3 comprises 15 residues. Per germline, CDR1 MDHEN and CDR2 SYDVKM. In DNA form, the CDR3 reads TGTGCCAGCAGGGAACTAGCGGGGGGGTTCAATGAGCAGTTCTTC. Its protein product is CASRELAGGFNEQFF. The entire variable domain, with the rest obtained from reference TRBV28 and TRBJ2-1, is as follows: DVKVTQSSRYLVKRTGEKVFLECVQDMDHENMFWYRQDPGLGLRLIYFSYDVKMKEKGDIPEGYSVSREKKERFSLILESASTNQTSMYLCASRELAGGFNEQFFGPGTRLTVL.

The chain uses TRBV19 and TRBJ2-6, with TRBD1 as a possible D gene (5 bases). The length of the CDR3 is 15 residues. V was trimmed by 5 bases and J by 5 bases, leaving 13 bases between them. Germline CDR1 reads LNHDA; CDR2 reads SQIVND (reference sequence). CDR3 nucleotides: TGTGCCAGTAGTCCCCGGTGGGGCTGGGCCAACGTCCTGACTTTC. It yields the protein CASSPRWGWANVLTF.

Note on this clone: Sequence at one end of the junction differs from germline and may be a read error. The V call is TRBV7-9, the J call TRBJ2-2; 9 bases are shared with TRBD1. The CDR3 totals 16 residues. Per the germline V gene, CDR1 is SEHNR and CDR2 is FQNEAQ (reference sequence). The CDR3 loop reads CSSSWGTGRMAGELFF. Here the CDR3 DNA reads TGTTCCAGCAGCTGGGGGACAGGGAGAATGGCCGGGGAGCTGTTTTTT. Based on the CDR3 plus reference TRBV7-9 and TRBJ2-2, the full variable domain is DTGVSQNPRHKITKRGQNVTFRCDPISEHNRLYWYRQTLGQGPEFLTYFQNEAQLEKSRLLSDRFSAERPKGSFSTLEIQRTEQGDSAMYLCSSSWGTGRMAGELFFGEGSRLTVL.

The CDR3 region has the DNA TGTGCCATCAGTGAGTTGGGACAGAACACTGAAGCTTTCTTT. Amino acids: CAISELGQNTEAFF. The V and J genes are TRBV10-3 and TRBJ1-1, with D possibly TRBD1 on 6 matching bases. Germline CDR1 is ENHRY and CDR2 is SYGVKD. This CDR3 has 14 amino acids. The V end lost 1 base, the J end lost 1 base, and 7 bases lay between the germline ends.

This clone has just a few counts. The chain carries TRBV9 and TRBJ2-7; maybe TRBD1 (5 bases). CDR3 length: 14 amino acids. CDR1 SGDLS and CDR2 YYNGEE come from the germline V gene. V gave up 4 bases and J gave up 4 bases, with 15 bases separating them. DNA for the CDR3: TGTGCCAGCAGCCCCGGACACGGTCGATACGAGCAGTACTTC. Its protein is CASSPGHGRYEQYF.